The 24 T cell receptor beta chains below all came from one sample that was sequenced in a study of cytomegalovirus exposure and HLA in healthy donors. 13 Jbeta primers and 60 Vbeta primers were used for the PCR. Only in-frame clones appear in the TCRdb table, and some are missing; sequencing was by immunoSEQ multiplex PCR. The repertoire consists of under 250,000 clones, with around 83% occurring once and the leading ten covering 0.2% to 0.25%. Sequenced input: PBMCs. The receptors originated from a girl aged 2-10 years in good health and CMV-seronegative.

The chain links TRBV29-1 to TRBJ2-7; possibly TRBD2 for D (6 bases). Germline V lookup: CDR1 SQVTM, CDR2 ANQGSEA. The CDR3 is 16 residues long. The germline V and J ends were trimmed by 0 bases and 5 bases, with 20 bases remaining between them. CDR3 in amino acids: CSVEDLGLSGGNEQYF. As DNA, the CDR3 is TGCAGCGTTGAAGATTTAGGCCTCAGCGGCGGGAACGAGCAGTACTTC.

This clone was observed a handful of times. The rearrangement uses TRBV5-6 and TRBJ1-4, with TRBD1 matching 10 bases. Losses at the gene ends were 2 bases for V and 7 bases for J; bases not matched to a gene: 2. Germline V gene lookup returns CDR1 SGHDT and CDR2 YYEEEE. This CDR3 has 14 amino acids. The CDR3 DNA reads TGTGCCAGCAGCTTATGGACAGGGGGTGAAAAACTGTTTTTT. It translates to CASSLWTGGEKLFF.

This chain uses TRBV2 with TRBJ2-5; a possible D gene is TRBD1 (5 bases). Between the trimmed V and J ends, which lost 6 bases and 1 base, there was a span of 15 bases. The CDR3 runs 15 residues. Looked up from germline, CDR1 is SNHLY and CDR2 is FYNNEI. CDR3 in DNA: TGTGCCAGCAGATTCTCACAGGTTCCCCAAGAGACCCAGTACTTC. Translated: CASRFSQVPQETQYF.

This clone was counted a few times. CDR3 amino acids: CASSDLADPYNEQFF. The CDR3 coding sequence is TGTGCCAGCAGTGACTTAGCCGACCCTTACAATGAGCAGTTCTTC. This chain connects TRBV6-4 to TRBJ2-1; no definite D call. V gave up 1 base and J gave up 4 bases, with 11 bases separating them. Germline V gene lookup returns CDR1 MRHNA and CDR2 SNTAGT. The CDR3 runs to 15 residues.

This chain links TRBV9 with TRBJ2-5, with 9 bases identical to TRBD1. The CDR3 is 15 residues long. With 2 bases clipped from V and 5 bases from J, the junction kept 7 bases outside the gene matches. Per the germline V gene, CDR1 is SGDLS and CDR2 is YYNGEE. CDR3 in DNA: TGTGCCAGCAGCGTGTTGGGACAGGGAATCGAGACCCAGTACTTC. Amino acid sequence: CASSVLGQGIETQYF. Based on the CDR3 plus reference TRBV9 and TRBJ2-5, the full variable domain is DSGVTQTPKHLITATGQRVTLRCSPRSGDLSVYWYQQSLDQGLQFLIQYYNGEERAKGNILERFSAQQFPDLHSELNLSSLELGDSALYFCASSVLGQGIETQYFGPGTRLLVL.

This sequence joins TRBV13 and TRBJ1-1; 8 bases are a match to TRBD1. V lost 4 bases to trimming and J lost 9 bases; unmatched junction nucleotides: 10. CDR3 length: 14 residues. Germline V lookup: CDR1 PRHDT, CDR2 FYEKMQ (reference sequence). The CDR3 loop reads CASSSGTGRTKAFF. CDR3 DNA: TGTGCCAGCAGCTCAGGGACAGGCCGAACGAAAGCTTTCTTT. Full variable domain (remainder filled in from reference TRBV13 and TRBJ1-1): AAGVIQSPRHLIKEKRETATLKCYPIPRHDTVYWYQQGPGQDPQFLISFYEKMQSDKGSIPDRFSAQQFSDYHSELNMSSLELGDSALYFCASSSGTGRTKAFFGQGTRLTVV.

This clone was found once. This rearrangement joins TRBV29-1 to TRBJ2-5; possible D gene TRBD2, 9 bases. The ends were cut back, 7 bases at V and 2 bases at J, with 32 bases in the middle. In germline, CDR1 is SQVTM, CDR2 ANQGSEA. This CDR3 has 19 residues. The DNA of the CDR3 is TGCAGCGCCATGCCCCAATCAGGGGGCGCGGGGGGGCCGCAAGAGACCCAGTACTTC. Translation gives CSAMPQSGGAGGPQETQYF.

This clone has a handful of counts. This rearrangement joins TRBV6-5 to TRBJ1-1; no clear D gene. This CDR3 comprises 12 residues. Germline CDR1 is MNHEY and CDR2 is SVGAGI. The ends were cut back, 4 bases at V and 6 bases at J, with 9 bases in the middle. CDR3 sequence: CASSLTGAEAFF. The CDR3 nucleotides read TGTGCCAGCAGTTTAACCGGGGCTGAAGCTTTCTTT.

In this sample, this clone turned up a few times. The chain uses TRBV4-1 and TRBJ2-1; TRBD2 aligns across 12 bases. Germline assignment: CDR1 MGHRA and CDR2 YSYEKL. V shed 1 base, J shed 6 bases, and the junction held 4 bases outside the gene matches. CDR3 length: 16 amino acids. In nucleotides, the CDR3 is TGCGCCAGCAGCCAAGCTTCTAGCGGGAGGGCCAATGAGCAGTTCTTC. Translation: CASSQASSGRANEQFF.

This clone was recorded a few times. CDR3 protein: CASSLDEPSGQFF. CDR3 DNA: TGTGCCAGCAGCTTAGATGAGCCGAGTGGGCAGTTCTTC. The V and J genes are TRBV7-8 and TRBJ2-1; D gene unclear. V was trimmed by 1 base and J by 12 bases, leaving 13 bases between them. The length of the CDR3 is 13 residues. Germline assignment: CDR1 SGHVS and CDR2 FQNEAQ.

This chain uses TRBV5-6 with TRBJ1-3, with D perhaps matching TRBD1 (5 bases). The ends were cut back, 1 base at V and 4 bases at J, with 9 bases in the middle. CDR3 length: 14 amino acids. Germline V CDR1 and CDR2: SGHDT, YYEEEE. The CDR3 nucleotides read TGTGCCAGCAGCTTGTTAACAGGAGGAAACACCATATATTTT. Translation gives CASSLLTGGNTIYF.

The V and J genes are TRBV19 and TRBJ1-3; D is undetermined. Germline CDR1 and CDR2: LNHDA and SQIVND (reference sequence). Trimming removed 5 bases from V and 8 bases from J, with 10 bases in between. The CDR3 spans 12 residues. CDR3 loop: CASSEAAYTIYF. As DNA, the CDR3 is TGTGCCAGTAGTGAAGCGGCATACACCATATATTTT. Variable domain in full (rest from reference TRBV19 and TRBJ1-3): DGGITQSPKYLFRKEGQNVTLSCEQNLNHDAMYWYRQDPGQGLRLIYYSQIVNDFQKGDIAEGYSVSREKKESFPLTVTSAQKNPTAFYLCASSEAAYTIYFGEGSWLTVV.

The rearrangement uses TRBV7-2 and TRBJ2-5, with D unclear. The J call may be faulty, since TRBJ2-7 better matches the DNA end. In germline, CDR1 is SGHTA, CDR2 FQGNSA. This CDR3 is built from 15 residues. In nucleotides, the CDR3 is TGTGCCAGCAGCTTAATGGAGAGTTTGGCCTACGAGCAGTACTTC. Translated, it gives CASSLMESLAYEQYF.

This sequence joins TRBV27 and TRBJ2-1; D perhaps matches TRBD2 (6 bases). Germline assignment: CDR1 MNHEY and CDR2 SMNVEV (reference sequence). V dropped 6 bases and J dropped 3 bases, with 12 bases sitting between them. CDR3 size: 14 residues. This CDR3 is CASRAAGNYNEQFF. As DNA, the CDR3 is TGTGCCAGCAGGGCAGCGGGTAACTACAATGAGCAGTTCTTC.

This clone was observed a single time. The chain has TRBV6-4 and TRBJ1-1, with a weak D call TRBD1 (5 bases). Trimming stripped 6 bases from V and 3 bases from J, with 14 bases between. CDR1 is MRHNA and CDR2 is SNTAGT in the germline V gene. The length of the CDR3 is 14 residues. This chain's CDR3 is CASRTDQGYTEAFF. In nucleotides, the CDR3 is TGTGCCAGCAGAACTGATCAGGGCTACACTGAAGCTTTCTTT.

The genes are TRBV6-5 and TRBJ1-6; D uncertain. This CDR3 comprises 12 residues. The germline CDR1 and CDR2 sequences are MNHEY and SVGAGI. V lost 2 bases and J 7 bases, leaving 3 bases between the germline ends. CDR3 in amino acids: CASSYGNSPLHF. The CDR3 coding sequence is TGTGCCAGCAGTTACGGCAATTCACCCCTCCACTTT.

The gene calls are TRBV7-9 and TRBJ1-2; 8 bases are a match to TRBD1. The CDR3 has 14 residues. CDR1 is SEHNR and CDR2 is FQNEAQ in the germline V gene (reference sequence). The ends lost 6 bases at V and 0 bases at J; junction bases unmatched: 3. The CDR3 loop reads CASRQGQANYGYTF. The CDR3 DNA is TGTGCCAGCAGACAGGGACAGGCTAACTATGGCTACACCTTC.

The rearrangement links TRBV6-1 to TRBJ1-2; the match to TRBD1 covers 8 bases. In germline, CDR1 is MNHNS, CDR2 SASEGT. Trimming at V came to 4 bases and at J to 4 bases, leaving 14 bases not matched to a gene. The CDR3 is 17 amino acids. CDR3 DNA sequence: TGTGCCAGCAGTGTCGCCCACGGACAGGGCAGGGGCTATGGCTACACCTTC. It encodes CASSVAHGQGRGYGYTF.

The count of this clone is one. V and J are TRBV4-2 and TRBJ1-5; 8 bases are a match to TRBD1. The germline gives CDR1 LGHNA, CDR2 YNFKEQ. The J segment lost 3 bases and the V segment lost 1 base, leaving 2 bases of the junction unmatched. The CDR3 extends over 15 amino acids. The CDR3 nucleotides are TGTGCCAGCAGCCAAGGACAGGGGCTCAATCAGCCCCAGCATTTT. Amino acid sequence: CASSQGQGLNQPQHF.

The genes are TRBV27 and TRBJ1-1, with 7 nucleotides matching TRBD1. The CDR3 is made up of 15 amino acids. The germline V gene encodes CDR1 MNHEY and CDR2 SMNVEV (reference sequence). The J segment lost 7 bases and the V segment lost 1 base, leaving 9 bases of the junction unmatched. The CDR3 spells CASSLLTRGDSEAFF. The CDR3 coding sequence is TGTGCCAGCAGTTTATTGACAAGGGGGGACAGTGAAGCTTTCTTT.

V gene TRBV11-3 combines with J gene TRBJ2-7; a possible D gene is TRBD1 (6 bases). The CDR3 is 15 amino acids. Trimming removed 1 base at V and 3 bases at J, with 13 bases between. Germline V gene lookup returns CDR1 SGHNT and CDR2 YENEEA. The CDR3 reads CASSLGRGNHYEQYF. The CDR3 DNA follows: TGTGCCAGCAGCTTAGGCAGGGGAAACCACTACGAGCAGTACTTC. Full variable domain (missing parts from reference TRBV11-3 and TRBJ2-7): EAGVVQSPRYKIIEKKQPVAFWCNPISGHNTLYWYLQNLGQGPELLIRYENEEAVDDSQLPKDRFSAERLKGVDSTLKIQPAELGDSAVYLCASSLGRGNHYEQYFGPGTRLTVT.

The gene calls are TRBV6-1 and TRBJ1-1; 7 bases are shared with TRBD1. V lost 6 bases and J lost 6; bases outside the gene matches: 7. CDR3 length: 13 residues. Germline V lookup: CDR1 MNHNS, CDR2 SASEGT. CDR3 sequence reads: CASRRQGFAEAFF. DNA for the CDR3: TGTGCCAGCAGGAGACAGGGATTCGCTGAAGCTTTCTTT.

The chain uses TRBV6-1 and TRBJ1-2, with 7 bases aligning to TRBD1. Germline assignment: CDR1 MNHNS and CDR2 SASEGT. V lost 8 bases to trimming and J lost 12 bases; unmatched junction nucleotides: 21. The CDR3 length is 15 residues. CDR3 amino acids: CASSQDDLQGRTNTF. Written as DNA, the CDR3 is TGTGCCAGCTCTCAGGACGACTTACAGGGGAGGACGAACACCTTC.

The rearrangement joins TRBV19 to TRBJ1-1; D is uncertain. CDR1 and CDR2 from the germline V gene are LNHDA and SQIVND (reference sequence). The CDR3 runs to 14 residues. Trimming cost V 3 bases and J 10 bases, with 18 bases left between them. The chain's CDR3 is CASSIRAFGKVAFF. In nucleotides, the CDR3 is TGTGCCAGTAGTATCCGCGCGTTTGGTAAAGTAGCTTTCTTT.